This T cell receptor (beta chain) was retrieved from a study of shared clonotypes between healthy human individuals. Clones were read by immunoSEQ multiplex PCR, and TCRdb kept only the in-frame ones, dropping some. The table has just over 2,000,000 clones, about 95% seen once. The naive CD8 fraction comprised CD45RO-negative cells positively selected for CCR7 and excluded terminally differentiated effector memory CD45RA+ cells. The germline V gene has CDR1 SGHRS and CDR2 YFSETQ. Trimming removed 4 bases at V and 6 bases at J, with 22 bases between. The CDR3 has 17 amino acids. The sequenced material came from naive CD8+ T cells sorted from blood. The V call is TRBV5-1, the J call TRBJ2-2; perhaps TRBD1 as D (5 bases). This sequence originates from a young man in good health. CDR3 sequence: CASSEEGESYDAGELFF. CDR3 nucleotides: TGCGCCAGCAGCGAGGAAGGGGAAAGTTACGACGCCGGGGAGCTGTTTTTT.